In this sample, the clone carrying this TCR gamma chain is medium-sized. As yet, its antigen is unknown. Sequencing used genomic DNA taken from PBMCs of patients and controls. This sample is drawn from a study of gamma delta lymphoproliferative disorders and STAT genes. The overall study: The LymphoTrack Dx TCRG Assay amplified gamma chains from at least 50 ng of genomic DNA. Delta-chain libraries followed the EuroClonality-NGS standard operating procedure. Study outcomes and limitations: Gamma repertoires grouped patients separately from controls; delta repertoires showed no separation. Nearly all major patient gamma and delta clonotypes were public; only a couple of gamma clonotypes were disease-private.

TCRdb re-called the multiplex PCR reads through CATT. The data contain 1,500 to 2,000 gamma-chain clones, 20% of them singletons. The CDR3 has 13 amino acids. The germline V gene encodes CDR1 EGSTGY and CDR2 YDSYTSSV. The ends lost 5 bases at V and 2 bases at J; junction bases unmatched: 6. This sequence was found in a human donor in good health. This chain links TRGV4 with TRGJ1 or TRGJ2. Matching the DNA to germline supplied the J gene, which TCRdb does not give. Sample: blood. The CDR3 region has the DNA TGTGCCACCTGGGGGCCCCATTATTATAAGAAACTCTTT. Encoded protein: CATWGPHYYKKLF.